These 24 T cell receptor beta chains share one sample of origin, sequenced in a study of shared clonotypes between healthy human individuals. Data came from immunoSEQ multiplex PCR; TCRdb stores just in-frame clones and leaves some out. Of about 1.5 million clones in the sample, over 95% were seen once. The sample consisted of naive CD4+ T cells sorted from blood. As to subset: CD45RA+ positively selected. The receptors here all came from a man younger than 45 in good health.

V usage is TRBV18 and J usage is TRBJ1-2; D is unclear. In germline, CDR1 is KGHSH, CDR2 LQKENI. This CDR3 has 15 amino acids. V lost 2 bases and J 8 bases, leaving 18 bases between the germline ends. CDR3 residues: CASSPSRSGPGGYTF. The CDR3 nucleotides are TGTGCCAGCTCACCATCACGGAGCGGCCCAGGCGGCTACACCTTC. The full variable domain, with the rest looked up from reference TRBV18 and TRBJ1-2, is NAGVMQNPRHLVRRRGQEARLRCSPMKGHSHVYWYRQLPEEGLKFMVYLQKENIIDESGMPKERFSAEFPKEGPSILRIQQVVRGDSAAYFCASSPSRSGPGGYTFGSGTRLTVV.

This clone has just one count. V gene TRBV5-1 combines with J gene TRBJ2-2; tentatively, D is TRBD1 or TRBD2 (5 bases each). Deletions cut 5 bases from V and 1 base from J, with 12 bases between. Germline CDR1 and CDR2: SGHRS and YFSETQ. This CDR3 comprises 15 residues. CDR3 in amino acids: CASRVGDWNTGELFF. CDR3 coding DNA: TGCGCCAGCAGGGTGGGGGATTGGAACACCGGGGAGCTGTTTTTT.

The chain has TRBV4-3 and TRBJ1-2, with a tentative D call TRBD1 (5 bases). Trimming took off 0 bases at V and 8 bases at J, with 19 bases between the two ends. The CDR3 runs to 16 residues. Germline V CDR1 and CDR2: LGHNA, YSLEER. The CDR3, as DNA: TGCGCCAGCAGCCAAGAGCCGGGACCCCGAGGAGCAGGCTACACCTTC. Protein: CASSQEPGPRGAGYTF.

V usage is TRBV4-3 and J usage is TRBJ2-7; D not resolved. The V and J ends lost 0 bases and 3 bases respectively, with 9 bases between them. This CDR3 comprises 14 residues. Germline V gene sequence: CDR1 LGHNA, CDR2 YSLEER. The CDR3 spells CASSQDALSYEQYF. The CDR3 coding sequence is TGCGCCAGCAGCCAAGACGCCCTAAGCTACGAGCAGTACTTC.

This chain uses TRBV10-3 with TRBJ1-5; D ambiguous. The CDR3 consists of 14 residues. V was clipped by 4 bases and J by 0 bases, with 7 bases between them. The germline V gene encodes CDR1 ENHRY and CDR2 SYGVKD. The CDR3 bases are TGTGCCATCAGTGTGGGTTATAGCAATCAGCCCCAGCATTTT. Protein product: CAISVGYSNQPQHF.

A word on this clone: The same CDR3 also results from other DNA sequences found in this sample. The V and J genes are TRBV5-1 and TRBJ1-1; D ambiguous. The CDR3 totals 13 residues. Germline V CDR1 and CDR2: SGHRS, YFSETQ. Trimming pared 2 bases from V and 2 bases from J, leaving 7 bases between. Here the CDR3 reads CASSFRGNTEAFF. CDR3 DNA sequence: TGCGCCAGCAGCTTCAGAGGAAACACTGAAGCTTTCTTT.

The chain joins TRBV27 to TRBJ1-1; TRBD1 agrees at 7 bases. Germline lookup yields CDR1 MNHEY and CDR2 SMNVEV (reference sequence). After removal of 5 bases from V and 4 bases from J, the junction contained 7 bases not matched to a gene. The CDR3 runs to 14 residues. The CDR3 region is CASSMNRGGTEAFF. The CDR3 region has the DNA TGTGCCAGCAGTATGAACAGGGGTGGCACTGAAGCTTTCTTT.

The chain employs TRBV6-6 and TRBJ2-1; D possibly matches TRBD1 or TRBD2 (5 bases each). CDR1 and CDR2 from the germline V gene are MNHNY and SVGAGI (reference sequence). V was cut by 6 bases and J by 5 bases, with 11 bases left in between. The CDR3 consists of 13 residues. The CDR3 is CASSLVGDNEQFF. CDR3 coding DNA: TGTGCCAGCAGCCTTGTGGGGGACAATGAGCAGTTCTTC.

This chain's CDR3 is CASSPGGTSVHEQFF. In nucleotides, the CDR3 is TGTGCCAGCAGCCCCGGCGGGACTAGCGTCCATGAGCAGTTCTTC. The chain combines TRBV9 with TRBJ2-1; 10 nucleotides line up with TRBD2. The germline gives CDR1 SGDLS, CDR2 YYNGEE. V lost 4 bases, J lost 8 bases, and 9 bases stayed unmatched. This CDR3 is built from 15 residues.

The chain recombines TRBV4-2 with TRBJ2-4; tentatively, D is TRBD1 or TRBD2 (6 bases each). From germline, CDR1 is LGHNA and CDR2 YNFKEQ. V was shortened by 0 bases and J by 3 bases, with 9 bases between the two germline ends. CDR3 size: 15 residues. The CDR3 here is CASSQDRGDKNIQYF. DNA of the CDR3: TGTGCCAGCAGCCAAGATAGGGGGGACAAAAACATTCAGTACTTC.

The V gene is TRBV6-6, the J gene TRBJ2-1; D unresolved. The CDR3 contains 11 residues. The germline gives CDR1 MNHNY, CDR2 SVGAGI (reference sequence). Trimming removed 8 bases from V and 5 bases from J, with 7 bases in between. The CDR3 region has the DNA TGTGCCAGCCAGCAAAACAATGAGCAGTTCTTC. Its translation: CASQQNNEQFF.

V gene TRBV11-1 combines with J gene TRBJ2-3; 9 bases agree with TRBD1. This CDR3 spans 15 amino acids. V shed 5 bases and J 6 bases; nucleotides not matched to a gene: 9. The germline gives CDR1 SGHAT, CDR2 FQDESV (reference sequence). The DNA for the CDR3 is TGTGCCAGCAGCACGTACAGGGGGCAAAAGGATACGCAGTATTTT. It yields the protein CASSTYRGQKDTQYF.

J is TRBJ1-2 and V is TRBV28; D remains ambiguous. The V end was cut by 6 bases, the J end by 4 bases, with 18 bases between. This CDR3 contains 15 residues. Germline V gives CDR1 MDHEN, CDR2 SYDVKM. The CDR3 DNA reads TGTGCCAGCAGCTACCCCCTCGGGCCCTTCTATGGCTACACCTTC. It codes for CASSYPLGPFYGYTF.

The CDR3 sequence is CASSLIAKYGYTF. The CDR3 nucleotides read TGCGCCAGCAGCTTGATAGCGAAGTATGGCTACACCTTC. The chain employs TRBV5-1 and TRBJ1-2; D gene uncertain. The CDR3 has 13 residues. CDR1 is SGHRS, CDR2 YFSETQ, per germline. Trimming pared 1 base from V and 5 bases from J, leaving 9 bases between.

Remarks on this clone: The sample holds other DNA sequences that translate to the same CDR3. This chain links TRBV5-4 with TRBJ2-7; 9 positions match TRBD1. This CDR3 spans 14 amino acids. The J segment lost 6 bases and the V segment lost 4 bases, leaving 8 bases of the junction unmatched. CDR1 and CDR2 from the germline V gene are SGHNT and YYREEE (reference sequence). CDR3 region: CASSPGQGRGEQYF. The CDR3 DNA follows: TGTGCCAGCAGCCCGGGACAGGGAAGGGGCGAGCAGTACTTC.

CDR3 region: CASGDRAADTQYF. CDR3 nucleotide sequence: TGTGCTAGTGGGGACAGGGCTGCAGATACGCAGTATTTT. This chain uses TRBV12-5 with TRBJ2-3, with 8 bases matching TRBD1. Germline-derived CDR1 and CDR2 are LGHNT and FRNRAP. The J segment lost 4 bases and the V segment lost 6 bases, leaving 3 bases of the junction unmatched. The CDR3 contains 13 residues.

The V call is TRBV2, the J call TRBJ2-6; 7 nucleotides match TRBD1. The CDR3 extends over 17 amino acids. From germline, CDR1 is SNHLY and CDR2 FYNNEI. V was pared by 4 bases and J by 0 bases, with 6 bases of the junction left unmatched. CDR3 DNA: TGTGCCAGCAGTGGATGGGACAGCTACTCTGGGGCCAACGTCCTGACTTTC. It yields the protein CASSGWDSYSGANVLTF.

The chain is built from TRBV9 and TRBJ2-1; 9 nucleotides agree with TRBD2. V was pared by 4 bases and J by 4 bases, with 12 bases of the junction left unmatched. Germline V gene data show CDR1 as SGDLS and CDR2 as YYNGEE. There are 17 residues in the CDR3. In nucleotides, the CDR3 is TGTGCCAGCAGCCCCACGGAGGCCCTAGCGGGATACAATGAGCAGTTCTTC. Translating it yields CASSPTEALAGYNEQFF.

The chain couples TRBV5-1 to TRBJ1-5, with 7 bases fitting TRBD1. The CDR3 is made up of 15 amino acids. The germline gives CDR1 SGHRS, CDR2 YFSETQ. Germline trimming cut 0 bases from V and 6 bases from J; bases unmatched to any gene: 6. CDR3 sequence (DNA): TGCGCCAGCAGCTTGGGAGAGGGGGCTGGTCAGCCCCAGCATTTT. It is translated as CASSLGEGAGQPQHF.

This chain links TRBV2 with TRBJ2-7; no firm D call. V was cut by 2 bases and J by 2 bases, with 7 bases left in between. CDR3 length: 13 amino acids. CDR1 SNHLY and CDR2 FYNNEI come from the germline V gene. CDR3 protein: CASSERPAYEQYF. In DNA form, the CDR3 reads TGTGCCAGCAGTGAACGGCCCGCCTACGAGCAGTACTTC.

The chain links TRBV5-1 to TRBJ2-7; perhaps D is TRBD1 or TRBD2 (6 bases each). CDR3 length: 14 amino acids. CDR1 is SGHRS, CDR2 YFSETQ, per germline. Between the trimmed V and J ends, which lost 4 bases and 4 bases, there was a span of 15 bases. The CDR3 DNA follows: TGCGCCAGCAGCCCGACCCAAGGGGGGTACGAGCAGTACTTC. Translation: CASSPTQGGYEQYF.

The J gene is TRBJ1-5, the V gene TRBV4-3; D possibly corresponds to TRBD1 (5 bases). CDR3 length equals 15 residues. Deletions cut 0 bases from V and 7 bases from J, with 13 bases between. CDR1 and CDR2 (germline): LGHNA, YSLEER. CDR3 DNA sequence: TGCGCCAGCAGCCAAGATATGACAGTTTCACAGCCCCAGCATTTT. It specifies CASSQDMTVSQPQHF.

The chain employs TRBV5-1 and TRBJ2-3, with 12 bases identical to TRBD2. The trim removed 4 bases at V and 7 bases at J, leaving 7 bases unmatched. The CDR3 covers 15 residues. CDR1 and CDR2 from the germline V gene are SGHRS and YFSETQ. The CDR3 loop reads CASSPGLAGPNTQYF. The CDR3 nucleotides read TGCGCCAGCAGCCCCGGACTAGCGGGACCCAATACGCAGTATTTT.

J is TRBJ2-1 and V is TRBV14, with 12 bases fitting TRBD2. Germline V lookup: CDR1 SGHDN, CDR2 FVKESK. The junction had 14 bases not matched to a gene; V was cut back by 4 bases and J by 10 bases. CDR3 length: 17 amino acids. CDR3 sequence reads: CASSRRLAGAVFKEQFF. The CDR3 DNA reads as TGTGCCAGCAGCCGACGACTAGCGGGAGCAGTTTTCAAGGAGCAGTTCTTC. The full variable domain, in which reference TRBV14 and TRBJ2-1 provide the parts outside the CDR3, is EAGVTQFPSHSVIEKGQTVTLRCDPISGHDNLYWYRRVMGKEIKFLLHFVKESKQDESGMPNNRFLAERTGGTYSTLKVQPAELEDSGVYFCASSRRLAGAVFKEQFFGPGTRLTVL.